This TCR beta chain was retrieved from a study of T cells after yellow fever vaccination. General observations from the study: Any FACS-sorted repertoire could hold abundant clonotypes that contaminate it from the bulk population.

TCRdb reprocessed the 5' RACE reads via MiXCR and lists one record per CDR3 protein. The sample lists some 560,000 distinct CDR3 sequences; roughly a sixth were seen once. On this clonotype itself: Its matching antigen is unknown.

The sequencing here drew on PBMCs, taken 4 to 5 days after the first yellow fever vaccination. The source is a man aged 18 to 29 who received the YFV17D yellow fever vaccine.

CDR3 in amino acids: CAWSGSSGANVLTF. The DNA of the CDR3 is TGTGCCTGGTCAGGGAGCTCTGGGGCCAACGTCCTGACTTTC. The rearrangement joins TRBV30 to TRBJ2-6; D might be TRBD1 or TRBD2, each matching 5 bases. Trimming took 5 bases from V and 0 from J, leaving 8 bases between them. Per the germline V gene, CDR1 is GTSNPN and CDR2 is SVGIG (reference sequence). This CDR3 comprises 14 residues.